This T cell receptor (beta chain) stems from a study of brain T cells in children with intractable seizures. Before surgery, patients took at least one anti-epileptic drug. V dropped 3 bases and J dropped 4 bases, with 7 bases sitting between them. CDR3 size: 13 residues. Germline V gene sequence: CDR1 SEHNR, CDR2 FQNEAQ (reference sequence). Libraries were prepared by immunoSEQ multiplex PCR; TCRdb keeps only in-frame clonotypes and omits some of them. The top ten hold approximately 25% of the sample, which has some 80,000 clones, about 93% seen once. The TCR comes from a girl aged 2-10 years with Rasmussen encephalitis and intractable seizures. The V and J genes are TRBV7-9 and TRBJ2-1; D uncertain. The sequenced sample was peripheral blood, obtained at surgery. The CDR3 is CASSFREYNEQFF. For the CDR3, the DNA is TGTGCCAGCAGCTTCCGCGAGTACAATGAGCAGTTCTTC.